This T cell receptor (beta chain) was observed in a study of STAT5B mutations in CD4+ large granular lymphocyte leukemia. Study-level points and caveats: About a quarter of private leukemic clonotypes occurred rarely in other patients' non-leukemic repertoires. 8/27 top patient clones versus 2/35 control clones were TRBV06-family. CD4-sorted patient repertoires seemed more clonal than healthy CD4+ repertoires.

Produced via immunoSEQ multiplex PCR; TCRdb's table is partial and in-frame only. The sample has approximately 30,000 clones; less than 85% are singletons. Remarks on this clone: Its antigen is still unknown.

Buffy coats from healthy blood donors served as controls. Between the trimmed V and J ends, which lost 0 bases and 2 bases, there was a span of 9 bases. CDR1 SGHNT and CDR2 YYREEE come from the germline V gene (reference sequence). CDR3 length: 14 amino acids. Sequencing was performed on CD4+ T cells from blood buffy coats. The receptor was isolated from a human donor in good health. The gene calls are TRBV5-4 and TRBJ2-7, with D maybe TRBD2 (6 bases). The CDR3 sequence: CASSLAGSTYEQYF. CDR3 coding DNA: TGTGCCAGCAGCTTGGCCGGGAGCACCTACGAGCAGTACTTC. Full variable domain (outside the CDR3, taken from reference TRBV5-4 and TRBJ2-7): ETGVTQSPTHLIKTRGQQVTLRCSSQSGHNTVSWYQQALGQGPQFIFQYYREEENGRGNFPPRFSGLQFPNYSSELNVNALELDDSALYLCASSLAGSTYEQYFGPGTRLTVT.